These 24 T cell receptor beta chains originate from one sample sequenced in a study of CD8+CD57+ T cells in acquired aplastic anemia. CDR3 and TCR beta VDJ profiling relied on genomic DNA as the template. TCRdb independently ran MiXCR on the reads; one entry per CDR3 protein. In the table there are some 190,000 distinct CDR3 sequences, less than 55% of which are singletons. The source material was sorted CD4+, CD8+, or CD8+CD57+ T cells (not recorded which) from PBMCs. Source of these receptors: a human donor in good health.

This clonotype was seen repeatedly, ten times or more. The V and J genes are TRBV7-9 and TRBJ1-2; 10 bases agree with TRBD1. Germline V CDR1 and CDR2: SEHNR, FQNEAQ (reference sequence). The CDR3 is 17 residues long. Losses at the gene ends were 5 bases for V and 3 bases for J; bases not matched to a gene: 12. The CDR3 region is CASSRTTGGDGDYGYTF. In DNA, the CDR3 is TGTGCCAGCAGCCGTACGACAGGGGGCGACGGGGACTATGGCTACACCTTC.

This clonotype was counted a few times. Just one base apart from a much larger clone, this may be a read error. The V and J genes are TRBV6-1 and TRBJ2-5; TRBD1 is a possible D gene (6 bases). The V end lost 7 bases, the J end lost 1 base, and 16 bases lay between the germline ends. The CDR3 extends over 15 amino acids. Germline loops: CDR1 MNHNS, CDR2 SASEGT. CDR3 amino acids: CASIPGQILQETQYF. CDR3 DNA: TGTGCCAGCATCCCAGGACAGATACTCCAAGAGACCCAGTACTTC.

Note on this clonotype: Relative to the germline gene, one junction end is altered; a read error may explain this. J is TRBJ2-1 and V is TRBV27; D gene uncertain. Germline lookup yields CDR1 MNHEY and CDR2 SMNVEV (reference sequence). The CDR3 runs 14 residues. The DNA for the CDR3 is TGTGCCAGCAATAAGGTGAGCTCCTACAATAAGCAGTTCTTC. Encoded protein: CASNKVSSYNKQFF.

The V and J genes are TRBV20-1 and TRBJ2-5; D may be TRBD1 or TRBD2 (7 bases each). V lost 4 bases, J lost 7 bases, and 19 bases lay in between. There are 14 residues in the CDR3. Germline assignment: CDR1 DFQATT and CDR2 SNEGSKA (reference sequence). The CDR3 here is CSAKSQGRGVTQYF. The CDR3 bases are TGCAGTGCTAAATCACAGGGGAGGGGGGTGACCCAGTACTTC.

The chain is built from TRBV10-3 and TRBJ2-2; 11 nucleotides match TRBD2. The CDR3 sequence is 16 residues long. V lost 5 bases, J lost 7 bases, and 9 bases stayed unmatched. Germline assignment: CDR1 ENHRY and CDR2 SYGVKD. CDR3 loop: CAISSILAGANGELFF. CDR3 bases: TGTGCCATCAGTTCCATACTAGCGGGGGCTAACGGGGAGCTGTTTTTT.

This clonotype has just a few counts. The rearrangement links TRBV2 to TRBJ2-7; 9 bases map to TRBD2. J gave up 6 bases and V 4 bases, and 4 bases lay outside the gene matches. Looked up from germline, CDR1 is SNHLY and CDR2 is FYNNEI. CDR3 length: 13 residues. This CDR3 is CASSAGLASEQYF. The DNA of the CDR3 is TGTGCCAGCAGTGCGGGACTAGCTAGCGAGCAGTACTTC.

This clonotype occurred many times. The chain couples TRBV7-2 to TRBJ2-5; 7 nucleotides match TRBD1. Trimming cost V 4 bases and J 14 bases; bases outside gene matches: 13. Germline V lookup: CDR1 SGHTA, CDR2 FQGNSA. The CDR3 sequence is 13 residues long. CDR3 nucleotide sequence: TGTGCCAGCAGCTCCCGGACAGGCACTCTCGTTTACTTC. Amino acid sequence: CASSSRTGTLVYF.

CDR3 sequence: CASSILAGGVRNIQYF. The CDR3 DNA reads TGTGCCAGCAGCATACTAGCGGGAGGTGTAAGGAACATTCAGTACTTC. This rearrangement joins TRBV11-1 to TRBJ2-4; TRBD2 agrees at 12 bases. The CDR3 covers 16 residues. Germline-derived CDR1 and CDR2 are SGHAT and FQDESV (reference sequence). The trim removed 5 bases at V and 7 bases at J, leaving 9 bases unmatched.

This clonotype was seen many times. This sequence joins TRBV7-3 and TRBJ2-2, with TRBD2 matching 11 bases. Germline V CDR1 and CDR2: SGHTA, FQGTGA. The CDR3 totals 16 residues. The V gene end was trimmed by 1 base and the J gene end by 4 bases; junction bases not matched to a gene: 2. The CDR3 reads CASSLIAGGTTGELFF. The CDR3 DNA reads TGTGCCAGCAGCTTAATAGCGGGAGGGACCACCGGGGAGCTGTTTTTT.

Only a few counts were recorded for this clonotype. This sequence joins TRBV10-3 and TRBJ1-6; D gene uncertain. Germline-derived CDR1 and CDR2 are ENHRY and SYGVKD. The CDR3 is 15 residues long. V was pared by 6 bases and J by 0 bases, with 9 bases between. The CDR3 region has the DNA TGTGCCATCAGCCTCAGACCCTCCTATAATTCACCCCTCCACTTT. Translation gives CAISLRPSYNSPLHF.

The gene calls are TRBV19 and TRBJ1-4, with D perhaps matching TRBD1 (6 bases). There are 15 residues in the CDR3. Trimming left V 4 bases short and J 8 bases short, with 17 bases between. From germline, CDR1 is LNHDA and CDR2 SQIVND (reference sequence). CDR3 loop: CASSTGTRPEEKLFF. The CDR3, as DNA: TGTGCCAGTAGTACCGGGACAAGGCCGGAAGAAAAACTGTTTTTT.

The gene calls are TRBV10-1 and TRBJ2-4; D not resolved. CDR1 is WNHNN and CDR2 is SYGVQD in the germline V gene (reference sequence). Trimming took off 0 bases at V and 0 bases at J, with 9 bases between the two ends. There are 16 residues in the CDR3. The CDR3, as DNA: TGCGCCAGCAGTGAGTCAGGGATTCTAGCCAAAAACATTCAGTACTTC. As protein: CASSESGILAKNIQYF.

This clonotype was found many times. The chain is built from TRBV6-1 and TRBJ2-3; D is possibly TRBD1 (5 bases). The CDR3 is 13 residues long. Germline loops: CDR1 MNHNS, CDR2 SASEGT. Deletions cut 2 bases from V and 4 bases from J, with 7 bases between. This CDR3 is CASSESRADTQYF. The CDR3 DNA is TGTGCCAGCAGTGAAAGCAGGGCAGATACGCAGTATTTT.

This clonotype was observed at least ten times. A read error may produce the germline difference seen at one junction end. The chain uses TRBV25-1 and TRBJ2-7; possible D gene TRBD2, 6 bases. CDR3 length: 14 residues. Germline V gene sequence: CDR1 MGHDK, CDR2 SYGVNS. CDR3 sequence reads: CTSSAGSFPYEQYF. The CDR3 coding sequence is TGTACCAGCAGCGCGGGAAGTTTTCCCTACGAGCAGTACTTC.

This clonotype was observed at least ten times. The V call is TRBV7-8, the J call TRBJ2-5; 9 bases align to TRBD1. The V and J ends lost 5 bases and 4 bases, in that order; junction bases with no gene match: 5. The CDR3 length is 14 residues. Looked up from germline, CDR1 is SGHVS and CDR2 is FQNEAQ. CDR3 DNA sequence: TGTGCCAGCAGCGCCGGGACAGGGCGAGAGACCCAGTACTTC. Translation gives CASSAGTGRETQYF. The full variable domain, with the rest looked up from reference TRBV7-8 and TRBJ2-5, is GAGVSQSPRYKVAKRGQDVALRCDPISGHVSLFWYQQALGQGPEFLTYFQNEAQLDKSGLPSDRFFAERPEGSVSTLKIQRTQQEDSAVYLCASSAGTGRETQYFGPGTRLLVL.

This chain joins TRBV20-1 and TRBJ1-4; D is undetermined. The CDR3 has 14 amino acids. With 0 bases removed from V and 0 bases from J, the gap between germline ends came to 5 bases. From germline, CDR1 is DFQATT and CDR2 SNEGSKA (reference sequence). This CDR3 is CSARDSSTNEKLFF. The CDR3 coding sequence is TGCAGTGCTAGAGACAGCTCAACTAATGAAAAACTGTTTTTT.

For this clonotype: No conserved phenylalanine or tryptophan ends this CDR3, so it is likely a read error. This rearrangement joins TRBV2 to TRBJ1-5, with a possible D match to TRBD1 (5 bases). The CDR3 consists of 13 residues. Germline V gene lookup returns CDR1 SNHLY and CDR2 FYNNEI. V was clipped by 6 bases and J by 7 bases, with 13 bases between them. DNA of the CDR3: TGTGCCAGCAGCCAGACAGAGAACCAGCCCCAGCATCTT. It specifies CASSQTENQPQHL.

The rearrangement joins TRBV3-1 to TRBJ2-1; 9 nucleotides align to TRBD2. The junction had 3 bases not matched to a gene; V was cut back by 3 bases and J by 6 bases. The CDR3 loop spans 14 amino acids. Germline CDR1 LGHDT, CDR2 YNNKEL (reference sequence). The CDR3 is CASSQAGGSNEQFF. Here the CDR3 DNA reads TGTGCCAGCAGCCAGGCGGGGGGGAGCAATGAGCAGTTCTTC.

This clonotype was seen repeatedly, ten times or more. This chain links TRBV20-1 with TRBJ2-3; the D gene is possibly TRBD2 (5 bases). Germline CDR1 reads DFQATT; CDR2 reads SNEGSKA (reference sequence). Trimming left V 4 bases short and J 8 bases short, with 22 bases between. The CDR3 length is 15 residues. The DNA for the CDR3 is TGCAGTGCTATCCCCGGGTCCTCCCGAGGGAGTACGCAGTATTTT. Translated: CSAIPGSSRGSTQYF.

As regards this clonotype: This is likely a read error, given that the CDR3 carries no conserved phenylalanine or tryptophan at its end. It is unclear where the CDR3 begins or ends on the DNA, so no DNA is shown, and the CDR3 is as TCRdb lists it. V usage is TRBV19 and J usage is TRBJ1-1. Counting both end residues, the CDR3 totals 11 amino acids. Per germline, CDR1 LNHDA and CDR2 SQIVND (reference sequence). CDR3 sequence reads: CASSGNTEASL.

J is TRBJ2-5 and V is TRBV3-1; 11 nucleotides match TRBD2. The germline gives CDR1 LGHDT, CDR2 YNNKEL (reference sequence). The CDR3 is 16 amino acids. Trimming cost V 4 bases and J 2 bases; bases outside gene matches: 6. CDR3 DNA: TGTGCCAGCAGCCGGACGACTAGCGGGATTCAAGAGACCCAGTACTTC. It translates to CASSRTTSGIQETQYF.

This clonotype was seen repeatedly, ten times or more. This chain connects TRBV13 to TRBJ2-3, with TRBD2 matching over 11 bases. The CDR3 loop spans 16 amino acids. Trimming removed 2 bases from V and 4 bases from J; junction bases left unmatched: 5. From germline, CDR1 is PRHDT and CDR2 FYEKMQ (reference sequence). The CDR3: CASSLQLAGAPDTQYF. The CDR3, as DNA: TGTGCCAGCAGCTTACAACTAGCGGGAGCCCCAGATACGCAGTATTTT.

The rearrangement uses TRBV20-1 and TRBJ2-2, with 10 bases matching TRBD2. The trim removed 1 base at V and 3 bases at J, leaving 2 bases unmatched. Germline CDR1 DFQATT, CDR2 SNEGSKA (reference sequence). The CDR3 has 15 amino acids. As DNA, the CDR3 is TGCAGTGCTAGAGTTGGGACTAGCGACACCGGGGAGCTGTTTTTT. Translation: CSARVGTSDTGELFF.

The chain joins TRBV28 to TRBJ2-7, with D possibly matching TRBD1 (5 bases). Trimming took off 4 bases at V and 0 bases at J, with 16 bases between the two ends. Per germline, CDR1 MDHEN and CDR2 SYDVKM. The length of the CDR3 is 16 residues. CDR3 bases: TGTGCCAGCAGTTCGAGGACACCGGCGTACTCCTACGAGCAGTACTTC. Translation: CASSSRTPAYSYEQYF.